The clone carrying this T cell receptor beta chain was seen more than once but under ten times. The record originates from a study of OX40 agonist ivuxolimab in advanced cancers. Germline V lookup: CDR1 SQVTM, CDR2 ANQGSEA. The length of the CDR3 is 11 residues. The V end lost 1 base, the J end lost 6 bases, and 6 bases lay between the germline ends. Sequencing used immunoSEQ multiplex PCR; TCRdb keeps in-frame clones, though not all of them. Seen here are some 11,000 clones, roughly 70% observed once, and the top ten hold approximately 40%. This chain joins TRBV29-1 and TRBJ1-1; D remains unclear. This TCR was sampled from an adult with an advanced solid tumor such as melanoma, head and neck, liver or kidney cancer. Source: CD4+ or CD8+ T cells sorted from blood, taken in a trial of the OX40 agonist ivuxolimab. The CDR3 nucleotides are TGCAGCGTTGAAGGTGGGGCTGAAGCTTTCTTT. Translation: CSVEGGAEAFF.